These T cell receptor beta chains were read from a single sample in a study of T cells in Graves' hyperthyroidism and ophthalmopathy. TCRdb fed the multiplex PCR reads into MiXCR, producing one record per CDR3 protein. Seen here are around 450,000 distinct CDR3 sequences, 15% to 19% observed once, and the top ten hold around an eighth. Sequencing input: blood. The receptors originated from a woman aged 18-29 years with Graves' hyperthyroidism. Each CDR3 is given with its conserved first and last residue. A D gene is named only where the DNA matches it firmly. The size of a clone is reported for some rows only, either as once, few or many, or as a class for expanded clones.

TRBV5-6	.	TRBD2	TRBJ2-1	TGTGCCAGCAGCTTGGGAATTAGCGGGAGGGCCCCCTACAATGAGCAGTTCTTC	CASSLGISGRAPYNEQFF
TRBV7-9	few	.	TRBJ2-3	TGTGCCAGCAACAACCAGAACACAGATACGCAGTATTTT	CASNNQNTDTQYF
TRBV6-1	.	.	TRBJ2-5	TGTGCCAGCAGTGTCCGGGAGAACAGGGCTCAAGAGACCCAGTACTTC	CASSVRENRAQETQYF
TRBV5-5	.	TRBD1	TRBJ1-5	TGTGCCAGCAGCCAGACAGGGGTTTATAGCAATCAGCCCCAGCATTTT	CASSQTGVYSNQPQHF
TRBV3-1	.	.	TRBJ2-7	TGTGCCAGCAGCCAAGATTCGACACGGGGCTACGAGCAGTACTTC	CASSQDSTRGYEQYF
TRBV18	many	TRBD2	TRBJ2-5	TGTGCCAGCTCAGCGACTAGCGGGGGGCCCCAGTACTTC	CASSATSGGPQYF
TRBV28	many	.	TRBJ1-6	TGTGCCATCGCGCAGGGGTACTCACCCCTCCACTTT	CAIAQGYSPLHF
TRBV12-3/TRBV12-4	many	.	TRBJ2-5	TGTGCCAGCGCCCCGTATGGCGTGTCTAGCGATAGGGGCACAATGTGGGAGACCCAGTACTTC	CASAPYGVSSDRGTMWETQYF
TRBV20-1	few	TRBD2	TRBJ2-5	TGCAGTGCTAGAGATCAGGCGGGTAGCGGGGGGCCGTTGGAGACCCAGTACTTC	CSARDQAGSGGPLETQYF
TRBV7-8	many	TRBD1	TRBJ2-7	TGTGCCAGCAGCTCGGACAGGTCCTCCTACGAGCAGTACTTC	CASSSDRSSYEQYF
TRBV9	.	.	TRBJ1-4	TGTGCCAGCAGCCCAGGGGACCTCATAGGGGAAAAACTGTTTTTT	CASSPGDLIGEKLFF
TRBV12-3/TRBV12-4	many	.	TRBJ1-2	TGTGCCAGCAGTTATCCCTACTATGGCTACACCTTC	CASSYPYYGYTF
TRBV24-1	many	.	TRBJ2-5	TGTGCCACCAGTGATTCCCGGGAAATCCAAGAGACCCAGTACTTC	CATSDSREIQETQYF
TRBV24-1	few	TRBD2	TRBJ2-1	TGTGCCACCAGTGATCGTAGCGGGGGGGGTAGGGAGCAGTTCTTC	CATSDRSGGGREQFF
TRBV5-5	.	.	TRBJ2-7	TGTGCCAGCAGCTTTCGCGGGGGCGCATCCTACGAGCAGTACTTC	CASSFRGGASYEQYF
TRBV4-3	few	TRBD1	TRBJ1-4	TGCGCCAGCAGCCAACGCGGGACAGGGGTTGAAAAACTGTTTTTT	CASSQRGTGVEKLFF
TRBV12-3/TRBV12-4	.	TRBD1	TRBJ1-1	TGTGCCAGCACCTTCGGGACAGTTCCTGAAGCTTTCTTT	CASTFGTVPEAFF
TRBV12-3/TRBV12-4	many	TRBD2	TRBJ2-3	TGTGCCAGCAGTCCTTTTCGGGGGGGCGGAACAGATACGCAGTATTTT	CASSPFRGGGTDTQYF
TRBV20-1	many	TRBD2	TRBJ2-1	TGCAGTGCCGGGGGGGCAGGACCGTACAATGAGCAGTTCTTC	CSAGGAGPYNEQFF
TRBV12-3/TRBV12-4	many	TRBD1	TRBJ1-2	TGTGCCAGCAGTCCGGTCCCGGGACAGGACCCGGGGCCCTATGACTACACCTTC	CASSPVPGQDPGPYDYTF
TRBV24-1	few	.	TRBJ2-4	TGTGCCACCTCCGATGGGGTTGGAAACATTCAGTACTTC	CATSDGVGNIQYF
TRBV7-3	many	TRBD2	TRBJ2-5	TGTGCCAGCAGCCCCCTGGGTCTAGCGGGAGTCCAAGAGACCCAGTACTTC	CASSPLGLAGVQETQYF
TRBV6-4	many	.	TRBJ1-1	TGTGCCAGCAGTGACGAGGAGAACACTGAAGCTTTCTTT	CASSDEENTEAFF
TRBV2	many	.	TRBJ2-3	TGTGCCAGCAAACCGAGCACAGATACGCAGTATTTT	CASKPSTDTQYF
TRBV6-2/TRBV6-3	few	.	TRBJ2-2	TGTGCCAGCAGTTGGGAGACTAGTGGGGTCACCGGGGAGCTGTTTTTT	CASSWETSGVTGELFF
TRBV2	few	TRBD2	TRBJ2-2	TGTGCCAGCAGTGATGGCGGGGGGGCCTTCGGGGAGCTGTTTTTT	CASSDGGGAFGELFF
TRBV28	.	.	TRBJ2-5	TGTGCCAGCAGTTGGGGCCCCGGGCTAACCCAGTACTTC	CASSWGPGLTQYF
TRBV5-1	many	TRBD2	TRBJ2-1	TGCGCCAGCAGCTCCGGGACTAGCGGCCTATGGAATGAGCAGTTCTTC	CASSSGTSGLWNEQFF
TRBV6-5	many	.	TRBJ1-2	TGTGCCAGCAGTTACTCGGACACAAACTATGGCTACACCTTC	CASSYSDTNYGYTF
TRBV28	many	TRBD1	TRBJ1-6	TGTGCCAGCAGTTTTCTGGACAGGGAAGATAATTCACCCCTCCACTTT	CASSFLDREDNSPLHF
TRBV11-2	.	.	TRBJ2-3	TGTGCCAGCAGCCGCCCCTTGATCCCTAGCACAGATACGCAGTATTTT	CASSRPLIPSTDTQYF
TRBV27	few	TRBD2	TRBJ2-3	TGTACCAGCAGGTTACTAGCGGGAGGAGGGGCAGATACGCAGTATTTT	CTSRLLAGGGADTQYF
TRBV2	many	.	TRBJ2-1	TGTGCCAGCAGGGTTCTAGTTACCTACAATGAGCAGTTCTTC	CASRVLVTYNEQFF
TRBV20-1	.	.	TRBJ2-5	TGCAGTGACGTAGTGGGCTCCAAGGAGACCCAGTACTTC	CSDVVGSKETQYF
TRBV18	few	.	TRBJ1-3	TGTGCCAGCTCACAGGGATTGGGTGGAAACACCATATATTTT	CASSQGLGGNTIYF
TRBV5-6	many	.	TRBJ2-1	TGTGCCAGCAGCTTGGGACAGGATGAGCAGTTCTTC	CASSLGQDEQFF
TRBV19	few	.	TRBJ1-2	TGTGCCAGTAGTCTCCGGGACCCAGGGTACTCTAACTATGGCTACACCTTC	CASSLRDPGYSNYGYTF
TRBV20-1	many	.	TRBJ1-1	TGCAGTGCTAGACCCAGGGACACTGAAGCTTTCTTT	CSARPRDTEAFF
TRBV28	many	.	TRBJ2-7	TGTGCCAGCAGTTTACATCGCCAGGGCTACGAGCAGTACTTC	CASSLHRQGYEQYF
TRBV5-1	few	.	TRBJ2-1	TGCGCCAGCAGCAACGGACGGGAGTACAATGAGCAGTTCTTC	CASSNGREYNEQFF
TRBV2	many	TRBD1	TRBJ1-1	TGTGCCAGCATTCGAAGGGTAAAGGGGGCCATGAACACTGAAGCTTTCTTT	CASIRRVKGAMNTEAFF